The present T cell receptor beta chain was sequenced within a study of T-cell reconstitution after alpha-beta-depleted transplantation in children. Unique molecular identifiers were incorporated during preparation of the TCRbeta library. TCRdb itself ran the PCR reads through MiXCR, one entry per CDR3 protein. The sample has a few hundred thousand distinct CDR3 sequences; 18% are singletons. The sample holds a few counts of this clonotype. V lost 6 bases, J lost 8 bases, and 17 bases stayed unmatched. CDR3 length equals 18 residues. CDR1 is SNHLY and CDR2 is FYNNEI in the germline V gene. The V gene is TRBV2, the J gene TRBJ2-1; 12 bases are shared with TRBD2. The source is a human donor who donated a stem cell graft to a child with acute lymphoblastic leukemia. Sequences were derived from PBMCs from the stem cell graft donor, sampled from the stem cell graft. The CDR3 DNA reads TGTGCCAGCAGCGCCCGACTACTGACTAGCGGGAGTTCATATGAGCAGTTCTTC. Amino acids: CASSARLLTSGSSYEQFF. Drawing the rest from reference TRBV2 and TRBJ2-1, the complete variable domain is EPEVTQTPSHQVTQMGQEVILRCVPISNHLYFYWYRQILGQKVEFLVSFYNNEISEKSEIFDDQFSVERPDGSNFTLKIRSTKLEDSAMYFCASSARLLTSGSSYEQFFGPGTRLTVL.